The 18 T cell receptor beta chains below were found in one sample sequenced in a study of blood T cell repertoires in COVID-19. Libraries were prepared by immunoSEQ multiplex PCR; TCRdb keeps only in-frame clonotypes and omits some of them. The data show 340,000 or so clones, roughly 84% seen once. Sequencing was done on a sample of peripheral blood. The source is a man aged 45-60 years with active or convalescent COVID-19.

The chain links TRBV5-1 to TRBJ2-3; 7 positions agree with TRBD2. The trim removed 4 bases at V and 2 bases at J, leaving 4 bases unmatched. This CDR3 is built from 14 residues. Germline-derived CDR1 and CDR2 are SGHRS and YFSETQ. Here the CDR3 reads CASSRDYFTDTQYF. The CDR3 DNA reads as TGCGCCAGCAGCCGGGACTATTTCACAGATACGCAGTATTTT.

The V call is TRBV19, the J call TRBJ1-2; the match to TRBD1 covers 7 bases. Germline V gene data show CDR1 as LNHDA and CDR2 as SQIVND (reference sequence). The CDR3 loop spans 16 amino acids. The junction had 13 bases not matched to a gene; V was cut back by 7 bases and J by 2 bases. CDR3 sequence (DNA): TGTGCCAGTAAGCAAGGTCGGACAGGCACCAACTATGGCTACACCTTC. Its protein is CASKQGRTGTNYGYTF.

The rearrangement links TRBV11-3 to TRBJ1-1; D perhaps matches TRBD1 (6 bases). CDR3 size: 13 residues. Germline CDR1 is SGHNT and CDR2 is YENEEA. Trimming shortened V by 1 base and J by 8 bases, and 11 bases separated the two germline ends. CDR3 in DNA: TGTGCCAGCAGCTTAGTTGTTGGGACAGAAGCTTTCTTT. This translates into CASSLVVGTEAFF.

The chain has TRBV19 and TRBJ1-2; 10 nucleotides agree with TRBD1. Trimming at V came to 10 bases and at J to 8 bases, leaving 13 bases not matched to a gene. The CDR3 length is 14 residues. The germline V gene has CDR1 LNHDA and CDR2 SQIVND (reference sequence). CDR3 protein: CATATDRGDGGYTF. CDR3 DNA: TGTGCCACCGCCACGGACAGGGGGGATGGCGGCTACACCTTC.

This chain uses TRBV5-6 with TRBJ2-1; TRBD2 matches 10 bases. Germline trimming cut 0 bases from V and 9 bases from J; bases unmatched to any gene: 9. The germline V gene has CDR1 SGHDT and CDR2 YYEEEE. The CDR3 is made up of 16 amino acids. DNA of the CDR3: TGTGCCAGCAGCTTGGGGGGGCTAGCGGGAGCGGGTGAGCAGTTCTTC. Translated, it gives CASSLGGLAGAGEQFF. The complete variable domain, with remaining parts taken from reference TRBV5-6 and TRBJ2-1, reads DAGVTQSPTHLIKTRGQQVTLRCSPKSGHDTVSWYQQALGQGPQFIFQYYEEEERQRGNFPDRFSGHQFPNYSSELNVNALLLGDSALYLCASSLGGLAGAGEQFFGPGTRLTVL.

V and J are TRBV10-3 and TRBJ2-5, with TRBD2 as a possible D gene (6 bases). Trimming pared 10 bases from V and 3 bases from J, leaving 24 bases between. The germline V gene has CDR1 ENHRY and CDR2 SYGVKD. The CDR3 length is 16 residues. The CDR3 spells CATKNQAGTVEETQYF. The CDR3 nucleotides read TGTGCCACCAAAAACCAAGCCGGGACTGTCGAAGAGACCCAGTACTTC.

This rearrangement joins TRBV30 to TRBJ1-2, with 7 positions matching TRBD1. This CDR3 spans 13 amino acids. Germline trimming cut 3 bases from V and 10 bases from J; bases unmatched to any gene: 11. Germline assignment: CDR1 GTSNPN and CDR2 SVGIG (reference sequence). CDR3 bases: TGTGCCTGGAGCAAAGATAGGGGGCAGGACTACACCTTC. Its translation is CAWSKDRGQDYTF.

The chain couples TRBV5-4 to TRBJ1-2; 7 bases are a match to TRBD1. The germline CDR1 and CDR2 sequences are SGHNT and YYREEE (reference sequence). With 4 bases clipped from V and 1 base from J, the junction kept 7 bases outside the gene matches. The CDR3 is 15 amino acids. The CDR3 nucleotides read TGTGCCAGCAGCCTAGCGACAGGGATTAACTATGGCTACACCTTC. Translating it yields CASSLATGINYGYTF. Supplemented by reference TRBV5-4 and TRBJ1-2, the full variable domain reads ETGVTQSPTHLIKTRGQQVTLRCSSQSGHNTVSWYQQALGQGPQFIFQYYREEENGRGNFPPRFSGLQFPNYSSELNVNALELDDSALYLCASSLATGINYGYTFGSGTRLTVV.

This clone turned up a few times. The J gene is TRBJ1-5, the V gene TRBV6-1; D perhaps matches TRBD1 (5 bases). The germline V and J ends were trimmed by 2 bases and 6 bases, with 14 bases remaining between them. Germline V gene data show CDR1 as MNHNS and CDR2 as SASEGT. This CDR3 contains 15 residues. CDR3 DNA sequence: TGTGCCAGCAGTGAAATAGCGGCAGGGCCTCAGCCCCAGCATTTT. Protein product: CASSEIAAGPQPQHF.

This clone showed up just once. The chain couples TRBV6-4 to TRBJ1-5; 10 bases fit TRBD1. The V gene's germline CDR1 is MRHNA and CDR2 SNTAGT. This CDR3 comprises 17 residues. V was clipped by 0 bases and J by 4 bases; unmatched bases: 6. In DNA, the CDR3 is TGTGCCAGCAGTGACTCAAACCGGGACAGGGGAAATCAGCCCCAGCATTTT. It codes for CASSDSNRDRGNQPQHF.

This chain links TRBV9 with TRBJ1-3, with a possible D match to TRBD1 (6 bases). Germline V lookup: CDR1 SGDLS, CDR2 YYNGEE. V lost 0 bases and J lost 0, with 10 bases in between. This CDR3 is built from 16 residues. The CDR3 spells CASSVDQGSSGNTIYF. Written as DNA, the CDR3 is TGTGCCAGCAGCGTAGACCAGGGGAGCTCTGGAAACACCATATATTTT.

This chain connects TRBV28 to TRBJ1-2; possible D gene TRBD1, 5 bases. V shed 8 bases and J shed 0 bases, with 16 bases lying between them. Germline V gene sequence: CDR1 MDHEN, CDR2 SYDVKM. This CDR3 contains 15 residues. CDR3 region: CASLPRPRANYGYTF. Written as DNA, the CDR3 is TGTGCCAGCCTACCCCGACCCAGGGCTAACTATGGCTACACCTTC.

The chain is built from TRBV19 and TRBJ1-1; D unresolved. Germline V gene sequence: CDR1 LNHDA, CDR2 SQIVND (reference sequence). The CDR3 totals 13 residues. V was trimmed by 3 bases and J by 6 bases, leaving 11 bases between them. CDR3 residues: CASSIPRRSEAFF. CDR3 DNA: TGTGCCAGTAGTATCCCCCGGCGGTCTGAAGCTTTCTTT.

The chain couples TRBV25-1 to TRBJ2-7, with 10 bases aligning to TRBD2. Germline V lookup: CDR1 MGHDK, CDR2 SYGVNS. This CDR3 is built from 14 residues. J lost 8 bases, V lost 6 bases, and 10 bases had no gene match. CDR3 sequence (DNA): TGTGCCAGCAGCGAAAGCGGGAGGGTCTCAAAGCAGTACTTC. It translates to CASSESGRVSKQYF.

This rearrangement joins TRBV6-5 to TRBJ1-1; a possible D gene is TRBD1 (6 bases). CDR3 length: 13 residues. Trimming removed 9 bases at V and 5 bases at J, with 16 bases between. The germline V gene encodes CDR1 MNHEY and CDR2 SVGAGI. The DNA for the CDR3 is TGTGCCAGTAGGTGGCAGGGGAGTACTGAAGCTTTCTTT. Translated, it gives CASRWQGSTEAFF.

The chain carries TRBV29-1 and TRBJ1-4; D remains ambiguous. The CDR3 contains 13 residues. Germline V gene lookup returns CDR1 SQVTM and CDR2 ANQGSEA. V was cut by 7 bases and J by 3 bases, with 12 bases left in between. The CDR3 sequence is CSAEEGSNEKLFF. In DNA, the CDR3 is TGCAGCGCCGAGGAGGGTTCTAATGAAAAACTGTTTTTT.

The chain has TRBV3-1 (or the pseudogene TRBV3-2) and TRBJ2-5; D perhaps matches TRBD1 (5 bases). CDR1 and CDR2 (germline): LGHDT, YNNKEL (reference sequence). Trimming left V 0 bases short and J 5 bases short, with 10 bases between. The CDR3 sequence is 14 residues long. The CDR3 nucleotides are TGTGCCAGCAGCCAAGATCCAGGGCGCGAGACCCAGTACTTC. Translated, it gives CASSQDPGRETQYF.

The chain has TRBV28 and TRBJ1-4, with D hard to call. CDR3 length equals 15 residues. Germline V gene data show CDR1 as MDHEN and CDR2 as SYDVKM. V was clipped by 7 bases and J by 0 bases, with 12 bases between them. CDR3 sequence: CASNSPRTTNEKLFF. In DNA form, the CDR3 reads TGTGCCAGCAATTCGCCTAGGACAACTAATGAAAAACTGTTTTTT.